This T cell receptor beta chain originates from a study of Graves' ophthalmopathy and Graves' hyperthyroidism. On the study more broadly: Stable hyperthyroidism meant no ophthalmopathy within 18 months of follow-up. Study-level findings and limits: The model forecast ophthalmopathy progression, reaching 70.59% sensitivity and roughly 72% specificity. Most thyroid-expanded clonotypes exceeding 0.001 frequency were also found in blood.

V lost 7 bases and J lost 6, with 14 bases in between. In germline, CDR1 is SGHDT, CDR2 YYEEEE. The CDR3 extends over 12 amino acids. RNA transcripts served as template for amplifying TCR beta CDR3 sequences. The first round was an RT-PCR with HTBI primers, and the second round was a multiplex PCR. TCRdb analysed the multiplex PCR reads with MiXCR anew, one entry per CDR3 protein. The sample lists 500,000 to 600,000 distinct CDR3 sequences; less than 45% were seen once. This clonotype was seen at least ten times. Antigen: not known. This chain links TRBV5-6 with TRBJ2-7; unclear D gene. Sequencing was carried out using peripheral blood or thyroid tissue (not recorded which). The TCR sequence derives from an adult man with Graves' hyperthyroidism. CDR3 protein: CASANHPAEQYF. The CDR3 DNA follows: TGTGCCAGCGCTAATCATCCGGCCGAGCAGTACTTC.